This T cell receptor beta chain emerged from a study of cytomegalovirus exposure and HLA in healthy donors. 13 Jbeta primers and 60 Vbeta primers were used for the PCR. Some clones are missing from TCRdb's copy, which holds only in-frame ones; the method was immunoSEQ multiplex PCR. The sample consists of roughly 160,000 clones, roughly 80% of them appearing once. The CDR3 runs to 14 residues. From germline, CDR1 is SGHAT and CDR2 FQNNGV. Deletions cut 5 bases from V and 8 bases from J, with 17 bases between. Input material: PBMCs. This clonotype originated in a young man in good health and CMV-seronegative. The chain recombines TRBV11-2 with TRBJ2-3; D might be TRBD2 (7 bases). DNA of the CDR3: TGTGCCAGCAGCCCTGGGGGGGCCGAGGGTACGCAGTATTTT. This gives the protein CASSPGGAEGTQYF.